This T cell receptor beta chain is from a study of blood T cell repertoires in COVID-19. Study information: Collection of acute and convalescent COVID-19 samples took place in the United States, Italy and Spain. Sources were T cells, B-cell-depleted T cells, or PBMCs; the material itself was cDNA or gDNA.

Clones were read by immunoSEQ multiplex PCR, and TCRdb kept only the in-frame ones, dropping some. Seen here are roughly 160,000 clones, approximately 80% observed once, and the top ten hold roughly 12%. Recruits, aged about 18 to 100 years, lived in 20 to 30 US areas. Categorization into cohorts depended on clinical history that participants reported. The sample holds one count of this clone. The length of the CDR3 is 14 residues. J lost 10 bases, V lost 2 bases, and 4 bases had no gene match. The germline V gene encodes CDR1 SGHNT and CDR2 YYREEE (reference sequence). The clonotype originates from a man aged 50 or older who had recovered from COVID-19. The chain combines TRBV5-4 with TRBJ1-6; 9 bases agree with TRBD1. Sequencing was carried out using PBMCs or T cells enriched from blood (not recorded which). The CDR3 region has the DNA TGTGCCAGCAGCTTACAGGGGGCGGCCTCACCCCTCCACTTT. Its translation is CASSLQGAASPLHF.